These T cell receptor beta chains were read from a single sample in a study of cytomegalovirus exposure and HLA in healthy donors. The assay was immunoSEQ multiplex PCR, and TCRdb's table has in-frame clones only and misses some. Of 35,000 to 55,000 clones in the sample, roughly half were seen once. The sample taken for sequencing was PBMCs. These receptors all come from a man aged 55 to 70 in good health and CMV-seronegative. The CDR3 runs from the conserved cysteine through the conserved F or W. D genes are given only for firm matches. Size tells how often a clone was seen (once, few, many) or the class of an expanded clone, and some rows leave it out.

TRBD2	TRBV29-1	TRBJ2-1	few	TGCAGCGTTAGAGGACTAGCGGGAGGAGATGAGCAGTTCTTC	CSVRGLAGGDEQFF
TRBD1	TRBV5-1	TRBJ1-1	-	TGCGCCAGCAGCCCAAGGACAGGATCGAACACTGAAGCTTTCTTT	CASSPRTGSNTEAFF
TRBD2	TRBV2	TRBJ2-3	-	TGTGCCAGCAGTTCACTAGCGGGAGCGAAAGATACGCAGTATTTT	CASSSLAGAKDTQYF
TRBD1	TRBV7-2	TRBJ1-2	once	TGTGCCAGCAGCCCAAGGACAGGGGGCGGCTATGGCTACACCTTC	CASSPRTGGGYGYTF
-	TRBV4-1	TRBJ2-2	-	TGCGCCAGCAGCCAAGATCAGGGCCATGGGGAGCTGTTTTTT	CASSQDQGHGELFF
-	TRBV7-2	TRBJ2-3	-	TGTGCCAGCAGCTTAATTATGGATACGCAGTATTTT	CASSLIMDTQYF
TRBD1	TRBV7-2	TRBJ1-5	-	TGTGCCAGCAGCTTATGGGCAGGGGGGCATCAGCCCCAGCATTTT	CASSLWAGGHQPQHF
-	TRBV7-6	TRBJ2-3	-	TGTGCCAGCAGCTTATCCCTAGCGTTGGGTACGCAGTATTTT	CASSLSLALGTQYF
TRBD1	TRBV7-8	TRBJ2-1	-	TGTGCCAGCAGCTTAATCGGACAGGGGGCCTCCTACAATGAGCAGTTCTTC	CASSLIGQGASYNEQFF
TRBD2	TRBV29-1	TRBJ2-3	few	TGCAGCGTTCACACGACTAGCGGGAGGGCCTTGTATACGCAGTATTTT	CSVHTTSGRALYTQYF
-	TRBV28	TRBJ1-5	-	TGTGCCAGCAGCCTACTCGCAGGGTCCTGGGGTCAGCCCCAGCATTTT	CASSLLAGSWGQPQHF
-	TRBV7-8	TRBJ1-5	few	TGTGCCAGCAGCTTAGACTGGGGGGACGAACATTTT	CASSLDWGDEHF
-	TRBV5-4	TRBJ2-7	-	TGTGCCAGCAGAGACAGGGGAGGGTCCTACGAGCAGTACTTC	CASRDRGGSYEQYF
-	TRBV30	TRBJ2-3	-	TGTGCCTGGACAAAGGGCCTCGGGGACACAGATACGCAGTATTTT	CAWTKGLGDTDTQYF
-	TRBV7-9	TRBJ1-4	few	TGTGCCAGCAGCCATGAGGCCAACTTAGAAAAACTGTTTTTT	CASSHEANLEKLFF
TRBD2	TRBV7-7	TRBJ2-5	-	TGTGCCAGCAGCCCGTGGGGGCAACTAGCGGGGTTCCAAGAGACCCAGTACTTC	CASSPWGQLAGFQETQYF
TRBD1	TRBV29-1	TRBJ2-7	-	TGCAGCGTAGCAGACAGGGGGCGTAACGAGCAGTACTTC	CSVADRGRNEQYF
TRBD1	TRBV15	TRBJ2-1	-	TGTGCCACCAGCAGAACACAGGGGAATGAGCAGTTCTTC	CATSRTQGNEQFF
TRBD1	TRBV29-1	TRBJ2-3	few	TGCAGCGTTGGCAGGGGGTCCGCAGATACGCAGTATTTT	CSVGRGSADTQYF
TRBD2	TRBV5-4	TRBJ2-7	few	TGTGCCAGCGCCCTAACCAGGGCGGGAGGGCCCGACTTGGGCGAGCAGTACTTC	CASALTRAGGPDLGEQYF
-	TRBV7-8	TRBJ1-5	-	TGTGCCAGCAGCTTAGATTACAGTAGCAATCAGCCCCAGCATTTT	CASSLDYSSNQPQHF
-	TRBV7-6	TRBJ2-3	few	TGTGCCAGCAGCTTAGCGCCGGAGGAGCCAGATACGCAGTATTTT	CASSLAPEEPDTQYF
-	TRBV5-6	TRBJ1-1	few	TGTGCCAGCAGCCCAGGGTCAATTTACCGGAACACTGAAGCTTTCTTT	CASSPGSIYRNTEAFF
-	TRBV27	TRBJ1-5	-	TGTGCCAGCAGTTTGAGGAGGGGTCAGCCCCAGCATTTT	CASSLRRGQPQHF
TRBD2	TRBV30	TRBJ2-7	few	TGTGCCTGGAGTGTGGTCCGCGGGAGTAGCGAGCAGTACTTC	CAWSVVRGSSEQYF
-	TRBV6-5	TRBJ2-7	-	TGTGCCAGCAGAGAGTCCTACGAGCAGTACTTC	CASRESYEQYF
-	TRBV28	TRBJ2-7	few	TGTGCCAGCAGTCTTCCGGGCTCCTACGAGCAGTACTTC	CASSLPGSYEQYF
-	TRBV30	TRBJ1-2	few	TGTGCCTGGAGCCTCACAGAGTTCTATGGCTACACCTTC	CAWSLTEFYGYTF
-	TRBV9	TRBJ2-3	-	TGTGCCAGCAACAGGGCCCCCCACGGGGATACGCAGTATTTT	CASNRAPHGDTQYF
-	TRBV6-6	TRBJ1-2	-	TGTGCCAGCAGTTACCTCCTTAACTATGGCTACACCTTC	CASSYLLNYGYTF
TRBD2	TRBV2	TRBJ2-7	-	TGTGCCAGCAGGGATATAACGGGACTAGCGGGAGACGAGCAGTACTTC	CASRDITGLAGDEQYF
TRBD2	TRBV4-2	TRBJ2-1	-	TGTGCCAGCAGCCAAGATTCTAGCGGTAAACCTGAGCAGTTCTTC	CASSQDSSGKPEQFF
-	TRBV27	TRBJ2-1	-	TGTGCCAGCAGCACGGACAGCGTATACAATGAGCAGTTCTTC	CASSTDSVYNEQFF
-	TRBV7-2	TRBJ2-7	-	TGTGCCAGCAGCTTTGGTGGCAGGGAGCAGTACTTC	CASSFGGREQYF
-	TRBV4-3	TRBJ2-3	-	TGCGCCAGCAGCCAAGGTTTAGGGGACACAGATACGCAGTATTTT	CASSQGLGDTDTQYF
TRBD1	TRBV6-5	TRBJ1-5	-	TGTGCCAGCAGCCCCACAGGGGCGGCAGGTCAGCCCCAGCATTTT	CASSPTGAAGQPQHF
TRBD1	TRBV27	TRBJ1-5	-	TGTGCCACCAAAGCCGGGACAGGGAATCAGCCCCAGCATTTT	CATKAGTGNQPQHF
-	TRBV4-1	TRBJ2-3	-	TGCGCCAGCAGCCAAGCAAAAGATACGCAGTATTTT	CASSQAKDTQYF
-	TRBV18	TRBJ1-1	-	TGTGCCAGCTCACCAGACAGTTCAGCTGAAGCTTTCTTT	CASSPDSSAEAFF
-	TRBV7-3	TRBJ1-2	-	TGTGCCAGCAGCCCCCGCGCGGGGGGGCGCCTCTATGGCTACACCTTC	CASSPRAGGRLYGYTF
-	TRBV30	TRBJ1-1	-	TGTGCCTGGAGGGTCGACAGGAACGGACCAACTGAAGCTTTCTTT	CAWRVDRNGPTEAFF
-	TRBV19	TRBJ2-5	-	TGTGCCAGTAGTACCCGACAGTCCCAAGAGACCCAGTACTTC	CASSTRQSQETQYF
-	TRBV6-5	TRBJ1-2	-	TGTGCCAGCAGGCGGGCGGAATATGGCTACACCTTC	CASRRAEYGYTF